Presented here are 14 T cell receptor beta chains from one specimen sequenced in a study of CD8 T cells in Susac syndrome. RNA amounts of about 0.5 to 1 ug underwent reverse transcription with random hexamers. TCRdb re-analysed the immunoSEQ multiplex PCR reads in MiXCR, keeping a single row per CDR3 protein. Here the sample spans around 140,000 distinct CDR3 sequences, 95% being singletons. The sequenced sample was CD4+ T cells from PBMCs. These receptors were obtained from a human donor with Susac syndrome.

The V call is TRBV9, the J call TRBJ2-1; no clear D gene. CDR1 is SGDLS and CDR2 is YYNGEE in the germline V gene. Trimming stripped 3 bases from V and 4 bases from J, with 14 bases between. The CDR3 consists of 15 residues. The CDR3 nucleotides read TGTGCCAGCAGCGCTGGAACAGAGCTTTACAATGAGCAGTTCTTC. It yields the protein CASSAGTELYNEQFF.

J is TRBJ2-5 and V is TRBV4-3, with TRBD1 matching over 8 bases. Losses at the gene ends were 3 bases for V and 6 bases for J; bases not matched to a gene: 12. The CDR3 loop spans 16 amino acids. The germline V gene encodes CDR1 LGHNA and CDR2 YSLEER. CDR3 coding DNA: TGCGCCAGCAGCCAGGGCCTGTTCGACAGGGGAAAGACCCAGTACTTC. It encodes CASSQGLFDRGKTQYF.

The chain is built from TRBV10-3 and TRBJ2-3, with 9 nucleotides matching TRBD2. Per the germline V gene, CDR1 is ENHRY and CDR2 is SYGVKD. The CDR3 runs 18 residues. The ends lost 6 bases at V and 2 bases at J; junction bases unmatched: 15. CDR3 DNA sequence: TGTGCCATCAGGAGCAGCTCCTTAGCGGGAGAGACCACAGATACGCAGTATTTT. This gives the protein CAIRSSSLAGETTDTQYF.

V usage is TRBV28 and J usage is TRBJ1-5, with a weak D call TRBD1 (5 bases). The CDR3 consists of 14 residues. The V end was cut by 5 bases, the J end by 7 bases, with 15 bases between. CDR1 and CDR2 (germline): MDHEN, SYDVKM. The CDR3 region is CASSPQAGTQPQHF. The DNA of the CDR3 is TGTGCCAGCAGTCCTCAAGCCGGGACGCAGCCCCAGCATTTT.

The rearrangement uses TRBV20-1 and TRBJ1-2; perhaps TRBD1 as D (6 bases). The CDR3 extends over 17 amino acids. Germline lookup yields CDR1 DFQATT and CDR2 SNEGSKA (reference sequence). With 1 base removed from V and 4 bases from J, the gap between germline ends came to 22 bases. CDR3 sequence: CSARADGGRGGAYGYTF. Here the CDR3 DNA reads TGCAGTGCTAGAGCAGATGGGGGCAGGGGAGGAGCCTATGGCTACACCTTC.

The rearrangement joins TRBV7-2 to TRBJ2-7; D gene unclear. This CDR3 has 14 amino acids. The V gene lost 3 bases and the J gene lost 6 bases, with 15 bases spanning the gap. The V gene's germline CDR1 is SGHTA and CDR2 FQGNSA. CDR3 region: CASSLARPGREQYF. The DNA for the CDR3 is TGTGCCAGCAGCTTGGCCCGCCCCGGTCGCGAGCAGTACTTC.

This sequence joins TRBV9 and TRBJ2-3, with D uncertain. Germline CDR1 and CDR2: SGDLS and YYNGEE. The length of the CDR3 is 15 residues. Between the trimmed V and J ends, which lost 0 bases and 2 bases, there was a span of 10 bases. The CDR3, as DNA: TGTGCCAGCAGCGTAGACCCAGAAACCACAGATACGCAGTATTTT. This codes for CASSVDPETTDTQYF. The full variable domain, its missing parts supplied by reference TRBV9 and TRBJ2-3, is DSGVTQTPKHLITATGQRVTLRCSPRSGDLSVYWYQQSLDQGLQFLIQYYNGEERAKGNILERFSAQQFPDLHSELNLSSLELGDSALYFCASSVDPETTDTQYFGPGTRLTVL.

Written as DNA, the CDR3 is TGTGCCAGCAGTTACGGTGGGAATGATGCTGGAAACACCATATATTTT. It specifies CASSYGGNDAGNTIYF. The chain employs TRBV6-6 and TRBJ1-3; unclear D gene. The CDR3 is 16 residues long. Trimming stripped 2 bases from V and 2 bases from J, with 13 bases between. The germline gives CDR1 MNHNY, CDR2 SVGAGI (reference sequence).

Only one count was recorded for this clonotype. The chain employs TRBV6-6 and TRBJ2-3, with D possibly TRBD1 on 6 matching bases. From germline, CDR1 is MNHNY and CDR2 SVGAGI (reference sequence). V dropped 2 bases and J dropped 2 bases, with 11 bases sitting between them. The length of the CDR3 is 15 residues. CDR3 nucleotides: TGTGCCAGCAGTTACGTAGGACAGCCCACAGATACGCAGTATTTT. This translates into CASSYVGQPTDTQYF.

J is TRBJ1-2 and V is TRBV29-1; 7 nucleotides match TRBD1. Germline lookup yields CDR1 SQVTM and CDR2 ANQGSEA. The CDR3 sequence is 12 residues long. The ends lost 4 bases at V and 8 bases at J; junction bases unmatched: 7. DNA of the CDR3: TGCAGCGTTGGGGAAGGGGGCGACGGCTACACCTTC. It is translated as CSVGEGGDGYTF.

J is TRBJ2-3 and V is TRBV7-2; 10 bases line up with TRBD2. The CDR3 has 19 amino acids. With 4 bases clipped from V and 6 bases from J, the junction kept 19 bases outside the gene matches. Germline V lookup: CDR1 SGHTA, CDR2 FQGNSA. CDR3 DNA: TGTGCCAGCAGCTATTCGACTAGCGGGCCCCCCGGATGGAGGGATACGCAGTATTTT. Protein product: CASSYSTSGPPGWRDTQYF.

The V call is TRBV30, the J call TRBJ1-6; D not certain. This CDR3 contains 17 residues. Trimming took off 0 bases at V and 6 bases at J, with 18 bases between the two ends. The germline gives CDR1 GTSNPN, CDR2 SVGIG (reference sequence). The CDR3 DNA is TGTGCCTGGAGTGTCGCCAGGACTACGAACTTTAATTCACCCCTCCACTTT. Translation: CAWSVARTTNFNSPLHF.

The chain combines TRBV20-1 with TRBJ1-2; D may be TRBD1 (5 bases). The V and J ends lost 0 bases and 3 bases respectively, with 20 bases between them. CDR1 DFQATT and CDR2 SNEGSKA come from the germline V gene (reference sequence). The CDR3 spans 17 residues. This CDR3 is CSARDLIIIQAYYGYTF. CDR3 nucleotide sequence: TGCAGTGCTAGAGATCTAATAATAATACAGGCATACTATGGCTACACCTTC.

V and J are TRBV5-6 and TRBJ1-6; 7 bases align to TRBD1. After removal of 5 bases from V and 7 bases from J, the junction contained 6 bases not matched to a gene. Per the germline V gene, CDR1 is SGHDT and CDR2 is YYEEEE. CDR3 length equals 14 residues. CDR3 residues: CASSTGTVNSPLHF. CDR3 DNA: TGTGCCAGCAGTACCGGGACAGTGAATTCACCCCTCCACTTT.